Described below is a single T cell receptor beta chain sequence and its context. This clonotype has a handful of counts. Its antigen remains unidentified. No base-level quality is on record; no much larger clone is a single base apart. The CDR3, cysteine through phenylalanine, is 14 amino acids long. Only the CDR3 DNA stays, 42 bases, in frame from base 1. CDR1 is given as SGHTA and CDR2 as FQGNSA, both from the germline V gene. V drops 6 bases and J drops 6 bases, leaving 18 bases in between. This entry comes from a study of T cells after yellow fever vaccination (dated by TCRdb to about 2019). Regarding the study in general: The SMART-Seq v4 Ultra Low Input RNA kit was used to prepare libraries from fractions with low cell numbers. To follow T-cell clones before and after primary and booster YFV17D yellow fever vaccination, bulk TCR alpha and beta repertoires were sequenced over time. Two healthy male donors, one aged 18 to 30 and one aged 30 to 40 years, made up the cohort. Blood was collected at multiple timepoints before and after primary and secondary immunization, and bulk PBMC replicates and cell subsets were isolated. The study at large found these results: The secondary T-cell response was found to be weaker but faster than the primary response, with a peak reached on day 5 rather than on day 15. A small share of clonotypes occurred in both CD4 and CD8 compartments, likely arising from convergent recombination. Only two donors were included in the study, so the extent to which the findings can be generalized is limited. Computational filtering was needed because FACS-sorted repertoires could contain abundant contaminating clonotypes from the bulk population. After the booster, most clones that had expanded after primary vaccination were detected again (around 96% of CD4 and around 88% of CD8), suggesting broad maintenance of memory.

Synthesis of TCR cDNA relied on 5'RACE template switching, a step that introduced a universal primer site along with unique molecular identifiers. cDNA synthesis was primed from both the TCR alpha and TCR beta constant segments. Library amplification involved two PCR steps, and the second step added sample barcodes and sequencing adapters. Sequencing of the libraries was done on either Illumina HiSeq 2500 (2x100 bp) or NovaSeq (2x150 bp). In the original analysis: Reads were demultiplexed and collapsed into UMI consensus sequences with MIGEC, and V(D)J alignment was performed with MiXCR. Clonotypes responding to the vaccine were identified with edgeR on replicate PBMC samples, with the criteria of FDR below 0.01 and a log2 fold change above 5 up to day 15. Each bulk clonotype was labeled CD4 or CD8 based on which sequenced repertoire, CD4 or CD8, contained the clonotype at higher abundance. TCRdb ran its own pipeline on the public reads, namely fastp trimming at Q25 and MiXCR clone calling, and kept in-frame beta chains. Rows are combined by CDR3 protein, so each entry shows the most common genes and DNA. Clone size and V and J calls follow TCRdb, not the original study. The sample table lists 60,000 to 85,000 distinct CDR3 sequences, less than 8.5% of them with a count of one. 30% to 45% of the sample is in the top ten clones.

The treatment or condition label here, explained by the study, means: live attenuated yellow fever vaccine strain. PBMCs were isolated from peripheral blood using a standard Ficoll-Paque protocol. Dynabeads CD4 and CD8 positive selection kits were used to isolate the CD4 and CD8 T-cell fractions. TriZol was used to extract RNA from bulk PBMCs, from CD4 and CD8 fractions, and from dextramer-positive and dextramer-negative fractions. The chain links TRBV7-2 with TRBJ2-7; a tentative D match to TRBD2 spans 6 bases. Source: CD8+ T cells sorted from PBMCs, taken more than 40 days after the first yellow fever vaccination. This receptor was obtained from a man aged 18-30 years who received the YFV17D yellow fever vaccine. The CDR3 corresponds to CASSYPGAAGEQYF. The base sequence is TGTGCCAGCAGTTATCCGGGAGCCGCGGGCGAGCAGTACTTC.